This entry lists 21 T cell receptor beta chains sequenced from one sample in a study of cytomegalovirus exposure and HLA in healthy donors. PCR used 60 Vbeta primers and 13 Jbeta primers. Some clones are missing from TCRdb's copy, which holds only in-frame ones; the method was immunoSEQ multiplex PCR. The table lists about 92,000 clones, approximately 85% of them singletons. Material: PBMCs. Receptors were obtained from a woman aged 18-29 years in good health and CMV-seropositive.

This chain links TRBV12-5 with TRBJ2-5; 9 bases are a match to TRBD1. The V gene's germline CDR1 is LGHNT and CDR2 FRNRAP. J gave up 5 bases and V 7 bases, and 11 bases lay outside the gene matches. The CDR3 sequence is 15 residues long. The CDR3 is CASALQGARVETQYF. For the CDR3, the DNA is TGTGCTAGTGCCCTACAGGGGGCTAGGGTGGAGACCCAGTACTTC.

This chain connects TRBV9 to TRBJ2-5; 10 bases match TRBD2. Germline lookup yields CDR1 SGDLS and CDR2 YYNGEE. The CDR3 extends over 14 amino acids. Trimming took 2 bases from V and 4 from J; bases not matched to a gene: 2. CDR3 loop: CASSVRLAGETQYF. CDR3 nucleotides: TGTGCCAGCAGCGTTAGACTAGCGGGAGAGACCCAGTACTTC. Variable domain in full (rest from reference TRBV9 and TRBJ2-5): DSGVTQTPKHLITATGQRVTLRCSPRSGDLSVYWYQQSLDQGLQFLIQYYNGEERAKGNILERFSAQQFPDLHSELNLSSLELGDSALYFCASSVRLAGETQYFGPGTRLLVL.

J is TRBJ2-2 and V is TRBV7-9; the match to TRBD2 covers 10 bases. CDR1 and CDR2 from the germline V gene are SEHNR and FQNEAQ (reference sequence). J was trimmed by 8 bases and V by 4 bases; bases with no gene match: 7. This CDR3 contains 15 residues. Here the CDR3 reads CASSSPGLASGELFF. In DNA, the CDR3 is TGTGCCAGCAGCTCCCCGGGACTAGCGTCGGGGGAGCTGTTTTTT.

The CDR3 sequence: CASSHGGRNQPQHF. Written as DNA, the CDR3 is TGTGCCAGCAGTCACGGGGGTCGCAATCAGCCCCAGCATTTT. The chain is built from TRBV6-6 and TRBJ1-5; TRBD1 is a possible D gene (5 bases). The CDR3 extends over 14 amino acids. Trimming shortened V by 5 bases and J by 2 bases, and 10 bases separated the two germline ends. Germline V gives CDR1 MNHNY, CDR2 SVGAGI (reference sequence).

The chain has TRBV27 and TRBJ1-2, with TRBD1 as a possible D gene (5 bases). Germline V gene sequence: CDR1 MNHEY, CDR2 SMNVEV (reference sequence). The CDR3 has 17 residues. The ends were cut back, 2 bases at V and 7 bases at J, with 23 bases in the middle. The CDR3 DNA reads TGTGCCAGCAGTTTAACTCCCCGGCAGGGTAGGTCGGTTGGCTACACCTTC. Its protein product is CASSLTPRQGRSVGYTF.

The chain employs TRBV21-1 and TRBJ1-2. TRBV21-1 is a known pseudogene. This CDR3 region has 16 residues. The CDR3 DNA reads TGTGCCAGCATCCGATCGGAGGCCAGTGGTAACTATGGCTACACCTTC. This codes for CASIRSEASGNYGYTF.

J is TRBJ2-5 and V is TRBV2; TRBD1 agrees at 7 bases. The junction had 7 bases not matched to a gene; V was cut back by 4 bases and J by 2 bases. This CDR3 has 15 residues. CDR1 and CDR2 (germline): SNHLY, FYNNEI. CDR3 coding DNA: TGTGCCAGCAGTGTATCGACAGGGCTGCAAGAGACCCAGTACTTC. Translated: CASSVSTGLQETQYF.

The V and J genes are TRBV4-1 and TRBJ1-1; D might be TRBD1 (6 bases). CDR3 size: 12 residues. Germline CDR1 is MGHRA and CDR2 is YSYEKL. Trimming stripped 7 bases from V and 8 bases from J, with 14 bases between. The CDR3 protein is CASNDRRSEAFF. CDR3 coding DNA: TGCGCCAGCAACGACAGGCGTTCCGAAGCTTTCTTT.

This chain connects TRBV6-4 to TRBJ2-1; perhaps TRBD2 as D (5 bases). The CDR3 length is 15 residues. Trimming removed 3 bases from V and 2 bases from J, with 11 bases in between. The V gene's germline CDR1 is MRHNA and CDR2 SNTAGT. The CDR3 region has the DNA TGTGCCAGCAGTGAATTAGTCGGGACCTACAATGAGCAGTTCTTC. Protein: CASSELVGTYNEQFF.

This clone has a handful of counts. The V and J genes are TRBV9 and TRBJ2-3, with D hard to call. The CDR3 has 14 residues. Per germline, CDR1 SGDLS and CDR2 YYNGEE. V was pared by 0 bases and J by 2 bases, with 7 bases between. The CDR3 sequence is CASSVGRVTDTQYF. CDR3 sequence (DNA): TGTGCCAGCAGCGTAGGTCGGGTCACAGATACGCAGTATTTT.

The rearrangement uses TRBV4-1 and TRBJ2-1; D might be TRBD2 (6 bases). In germline, CDR1 is MGHRA, CDR2 YSYEKL. The CDR3 has 14 amino acids. V shed 1 base and J shed 4 bases, with 8 bases lying between them. The CDR3 loop is CASSQVGGYNEQFF. In DNA form, the CDR3 reads TGCGCCAGCAGCCAAGTCGGGGGATACAATGAGCAGTTCTTC.

The gene calls are TRBV7-8 and TRBJ2-3, with 8 bases fitting TRBD2. This CDR3 is built from 16 residues. CDR1 is SGHVS, CDR2 FQNEAQ, per germline. Unmatched junction bases numbered 4, after V lost 1 base and J lost 1 base. The CDR3 protein is CASSLGASGRTDTQYF. The CDR3 DNA reads TGTGCCAGCAGCTTAGGGGCTAGCGGGCGCACAGATACGCAGTATTTT. Variable domain in full (rest from reference TRBV7-8 and TRBJ2-3): GAGVSQSPRYKVAKRGQDVALRCDPISGHVSLFWYQQALGQGPEFLTYFQNEAQLDKSGLPSDRFFAERPEGSVSTLKIQRTQQEDSAVYLCASSLGASGRTDTQYFGPGTRLTVL.

The V gene is TRBV6-1, the J gene TRBJ2-7; maybe TRBD1 (6 bases). CDR1 is MNHNS, CDR2 SASEGT, per germline. The length of the CDR3 is 14 residues. V lost 6 bases and J 2 bases, leaving 14 bases between the germline ends. CDR3 sequence: CASRPWGQTYEQYF. CDR3 coding DNA: TGTGCCAGCAGACCCTGGGGACAAACCTACGAGCAGTACTTC.

This chain uses TRBV5-1 with TRBJ1-6, with D possibly matching TRBD1 (5 bases). The CDR3 covers 15 residues. The V end lost 4 bases, the J end lost 1 base, and 9 bases lay between the germline ends. Germline loops: CDR1 SGHRS, CDR2 YFSETQ. The CDR3: CASSPAGSYNSPLHF. CDR3 bases: TGCGCCAGCAGCCCCGCAGGGTCCTATAATTCACCCCTCCACTTT.

The chain carries TRBV6-6 and TRBJ1-2; no reliable D call. CDR3 size: 14 residues. Germline V CDR1 and CDR2: MNHNY, SVGAGI (reference sequence). V was trimmed by 6 bases and J by 2 bases, leaving 13 bases between them. The CDR3 sequence is CASSFTRENYGYTF. The CDR3 DNA reads TGTGCCAGCAGCTTCACGCGGGAAAACTATGGCTACACCTTC.

The rearrangement joins TRBV4-1 to TRBJ2-5; 13 nucleotides agree with TRBD2. Trimming cost V 0 bases and J 4 bases; bases outside gene matches: 5. CDR1 MGHRA and CDR2 YSYEKL come from the germline V gene. The CDR3 length is 17 residues. The CDR3 here is CASSQEEGTSGIETQYF. DNA for the CDR3: TGCGCCAGCAGCCAAGAAGAAGGGACTAGCGGGATAGAGACCCAGTACTTC.

This chain uses TRBV4-1 with TRBJ1-2, with TRBD1 matching over 10 bases. Germline loops: CDR1 MGHRA, CDR2 YSYEKL. The CDR3 consists of 16 residues. Unmatched junction bases numbered 8, after V lost 3 bases and J lost 4 bases. CDR3 residues: CASSHASGQGGYGYTF. The CDR3 DNA sequence: TGCGCCAGCAGCCATGCAAGTGGACAGGGGGGCTATGGCTACACCTTC.

This sequence joins TRBV28 and TRBJ1-6, with TRBD1 matching 9 bases. V lost 2 bases, J lost 9 bases, and 5 bases stayed unmatched. Germline assignment: CDR1 MDHEN and CDR2 SYDVKM. The CDR3 sequence is 15 residues long. The CDR3 protein is CASSLGQGITSPLHF. CDR3 coding DNA: TGTGCCAGCAGTTTAGGACAGGGGATAACTTCACCCCTCCACTTT. Drawing the rest from reference TRBV28 and TRBJ1-6, the complete variable domain is DVKVTQSSRYLVKRTGEKVFLECVQDMDHENMFWYRQDPGLGLRLIYFSYDVKMKEKGDIPEGYSVSREKKERFSLILESASTNQTSMYLCASSLGQGITSPLHFGNGTRLTVT.

The rearrangement links TRBV30 to TRBJ1-2, with 7 bases lining up with TRBD1. The ends lost 3 bases at V and 8 bases at J; junction bases unmatched: 9. The CDR3 loop spans 13 amino acids. Germline lookup yields CDR1 GTSNPN and CDR2 SVGIG (reference sequence). The CDR3 coding sequence is TGTGCCTGGAGCGGCTGGACAGGCCAGGGCTACACCTTC. Residues: CAWSGWTGQGYTF. Supplemented by reference TRBV30 and TRBJ1-2, the full variable domain reads SQTIHQWPATLVQPVGSPLSLECTVEGTSNPNLYWYRQAAGRGLQLLFYSVGIGQISSEVPQNLSASRPQDRQFILSSKKLLLSDSGFYLCAWSGWTGQGYTFGSGTRLTVV.

The chain couples TRBV19 to TRBJ1-2; the D is unclear. CDR1 and CDR2 (germline): LNHDA, SQIVND (reference sequence). There are 14 residues in the CDR3. Trimming took off 3 bases at V and 4 bases at J, with 12 bases between the two ends. DNA for the CDR3: TGTGCCAGTAGTATTGCGGCAGCCCTCTATGGCTACACCTTC. This sequence encodes CASSIAAALYGYTF.

This rearrangement joins TRBV18 to TRBJ1-2, with D unresolved. The CDR3 consists of 13 residues. Germline V gene sequence: CDR1 KGHSH, CDR2 LQKENI. The V and J ends lost 5 bases and 3 bases respectively, with 10 bases between them. The CDR3 sequence is CASSSSRDYGYTF. CDR3 coding DNA: TGTGCCAGCTCATCTTCACGGGACTATGGCTACACCTTC. Full variable domain (outside the CDR3, taken from reference TRBV18 and TRBJ1-2): NAGVMQNPRHLVRRRGQEARLRCSPMKGHSHVYWYRQLPEEGLKFMVYLQKENIIDESGMPKERFSAEFPKEGPSILRIQQVVRGDSAAYFCASSSSRDYGYTFGSGTRLTVV.